The 13 T cell receptor beta chains below all came from one sample that was sequenced in a study of T cell repertoires in cytomegalovirus infection (dated by TCRdb to about 2019). The antigens these receptors bind are not known. Reads for this sample came from an Illumina HiSeq 1500. In TCRdb, the public reads were trimmed at Q25 with fastp and aligned with MiXCR, with productive beta chains retained. Each entry merges the rows of one CDR3 protein and shows their most common DNA and genes. The sample has about half a million distinct CDR3 sequences on record, about 39% of them singletons. The ten biggest clones cover about two fifths of the sample. The treatment or condition label of this sample denotes: in vitro stimulation with specific CMV peptide epitopes to enrich CMV-specific T cells. Sequencing used cultured PBMCs, obtained from culture after CMV antigen stimulation. All receptors derive from a human donor in good health (CMV status not recorded). Some clones in this sample may be carry-over from other donors' samples.

The genes are TRBV11-2 and TRBJ2-7; D gene unclear. Germline V gives CDR1 SGHAT, CDR2 FQNNGV. There are 13 residues in the CDR3. Between the trimmed V and J ends, which lost 5 bases and 2 bases, there was a span of 10 bases. The CDR3 nucleotides read TGTGCCAGCAGCCCCTCCCGGGCCTACGAGCAGTACTTC. Protein product: CASSPSRAYEQYF.

This clonotype was seen a handful of times. The V and J genes are TRBV7-2 and TRBJ2-3; 8 bases are shared with TRBD2. Germline lookup yields CDR1 SGHTA and CDR2 FQGNSA. The CDR3 is 16 amino acids. The ends lost 1 base at V and 3 bases at J; junction bases unmatched: 6. CDR3 sequence (DNA): TGTGCCAGCAGCTTAGGACGGGGGGGCCTAACAGATACGCAGTATTTT. This encodes CASSLGRGGLTDTQYF.

This clonotype was counted a few times. CDR3 sequence: CAISAGTANYGYTF. DNA for the CDR3: TGTGCCATCAGTGCCGGGACAGCTAACTATGGCTACACCTTC. J is TRBJ1-2 and V is TRBV10-3; 7 positions match TRBD1. The junction had 2 bases not matched to a gene; V was cut back by 4 bases and J by 0 bases. This CDR3 has 14 amino acids. CDR1 and CDR2 from the germline V gene are ENHRY and SYGVKD.

In its sample, this clonotype was seen many times. The chain is built from TRBV7-2 and TRBJ2-7; D remains ambiguous. The germline V and J ends were trimmed by 1 base and 3 bases, with 10 bases remaining between them. The V gene's germline CDR1 is SGHTA and CDR2 FQGNSA. The CDR3 runs to 14 residues. The chain's CDR3 is CASSLVRDNYEQYF. The CDR3 DNA is TGTGCCAGCAGCTTAGTCCGCGATAACTACGAGCAGTACTTC.

The CDR3 DNA sequence: TGTGCCAGCAGCTTAACCTCTCTTCGGACAGCCGACTACACCTTC. This sequence encodes CASSLTSLRTADYTF. The V and J genes are TRBV7-6 and TRBJ1-2, with D maybe TRBD1 (6 bases). The CDR3 is 15 residues long. V shed 2 bases and J shed 10 bases, with 20 bases lying between them. Per germline, CDR1 SGHVS and CDR2 FNYEAQ. The whole variable domain, filled in from reference TRBV7-6 and TRBJ1-2, reads GAGVSQSPRYKVTKRGQDVALRCDPISGHVSLYWYRQALGQGPEFLTYFNYEAQQDKSGLPNDRFSAERPEGSISTLTIQRTEQRDSAMYRCASSLTSLRTADYTFGSGTRLTVV.

The chain uses TRBV29-1 and TRBJ2-1; D remains ambiguous. V was clipped by 3 bases and J by 0 bases, with 9 bases between them. The CDR3 length is 14 residues. Looked up from germline, CDR1 is SQVTM and CDR2 is ANQGSEA. CDR3 region: CSVDRFSSYNEQFF. The CDR3 bases are TGCAGCGTTGATCGCTTTTCCTCCTACAATGAGCAGTTCTTC.

This clonotype was seen more than once but under ten times. CDR3 residues: CASTGTGGSYEQYF. DNA of the CDR3: TGTGCCAGCACCGGGACAGGGGGTAGCTACGAGCAGTACTTC. V gene TRBV25-1 combines with J gene TRBJ2-7; the match to TRBD1 covers 11 bases. This CDR3 comprises 14 residues. After removal of 7 bases from V and 3 bases from J, the junction contained 5 bases not matched to a gene. CDR1 is MGHDK, CDR2 SYGVNS, per germline.

This chain links TRBV11-2 with TRBJ2-1; the match to TRBD1 covers 8 bases. The CDR3 length is 15 residues. Per germline, CDR1 SGHAT and CDR2 FQNNGV. After removal of 5 bases from V and 6 bases from J, the junction contained 9 bases not matched to a gene. CDR3 in DNA: TGTGCCAGCAGCATACGGGACAGGTCGTTCAATGAGCAGTTCTTC. Its translation is CASSIRDRSFNEQFF.

This clonotype has only a few counts. The chain employs TRBV7-9 and TRBJ2-1, with a tentative D call TRBD1 (6 bases). The V end lost 1 base, the J end lost 8 bases, and 12 bases lay between the germline ends. CDR3 size: 14 residues. Per germline, CDR1 SEHNR and CDR2 FQNEAQ (reference sequence). The CDR3: CASSLGPGEYEQFF. The CDR3 DNA follows: TGTGCCAGCAGCTTAGGTCCAGGGGAGTATGAGCAGTTCTTC.

The rearrangement joins TRBV6-4 to TRBJ1-2, with a weak D call TRBD1 (5 bases). The CDR3 consists of 11 residues. V was cut by 2 bases and J by 8 bases, with 6 bases left in between. Germline V gives CDR1 MRHNA, CDR2 SNTAGT. CDR3 in amino acids: CASSDGQGYTF. For the CDR3, the DNA is TGTGCCAGCAGTGACGGACAAGGCTACACCTTC.

A few counts support this clonotype. The rearrangement uses TRBV12-3 or TRBV12-4 and TRBJ1-4, with unresolved D. Trimming took off 2 bases at V and 8 bases at J, with 6 bases between the two ends. This CDR3 contains 12 residues. CDR3 sequence (DNA): TGTGCCAGCAGTTTAAAGGGCGAAAAACTGTTTTTT. It translates to CASSLKGEKLFF.

This clonotype showed up just a few times. The rearrangement links TRBV12-3 or TRBV12-4 to TRBJ2-1; 8 bases map to TRBD2. J gave up 12 bases and V 5 bases, and 6 bases lay outside the gene matches. The CDR3 covers 12 residues. CDR3 sequence reads: CASSPGTSGQFF. The CDR3 region has the DNA TGTGCCAGCAGTCCCGGGACTAGTGGGCAGTTCTTC.

The chain recombines TRBV12-3 or TRBV12-4 with TRBJ1-5; possibly TRBD1 for D (6 bases). The CDR3 length is 14 residues. Trimming shortened V by 7 bases and J by 4 bases, and 14 bases separated the two germline ends. CDR3 loop: CASTGDTDNQPQHF. CDR3 nucleotides: TGTGCCAGCACCGGGGACACGGATAATCAGCCCCAGCATTTT.